The present T cell receptor (beta chain) was sequenced within a study of blood T cell repertoires in COVID-19 (dated by TCRdb to about 2020). Concerning the study at large: The collaborator samples originated in the United States, Italy and Spain and spanned the acute and convalescent phases of COVID-19. The material from the prospective study consisted of cDNA or gDNA derived from T cells, B-cell-depleted T cells, or PBMCs. The sample metadata nearly always contained a de-identified subject ID, COVID-19 status, age in years and sex. HLA class I and class II types, where available, came from metadata supplied by the sample provider rather than from assay-based typing. Samples came from the ongoing ImmuneRACE study (first 160 participants) plus 1,254 subjects from 6 global collaborators. The dataset comprised deeply sampled blood TCRbeta repertoires from subjects exposed to, actively infected with, or recovered from COVID-19. A freely available public database, intended as a resource for researchers studying the immune response to SARS-CoV-2, is where the repertoires were released. The paper as a whole reports these results and caveats: Clinical and demographic metadata were provided uncurated, with the amount varying by source and participant.

At one collaborating source in Seattle, patients were enrolled during active infection and were followed longitudinally through the course of disease. The collaborating institutions used their own protocols to collect whole blood in K2EDTA tubes. Collaborator samples were shipped for TCRbeta analysis as frozen whole blood, isolated PBMCs, or DNA extracted from either sample type. TCRbeta CDR3 regions were amplified from genomic DNA by means of the immunoSEQ Assay, a bias-controlled multiplex PCR. In the authors' own workflow: The number of nucleated cells in each sample was estimated by amplification of reference gene primers within the assay. Sequence reads were collapsed and filtered to measure the absolute abundance of every unique TCRbeta CDR3 rearrangement. For each sample, productive Simpson clonality was calculated by taking the square root of Simpson's diversity index across productive rearrangements. The table was pulled from immuneACCESS by TCRdb, which kept in-frame rearrangements only. Such tables lose some clones; where checked, under half of the loss comes from unresolved V genes, and the rest has no known cause. Clone size and the V and J calls come from that table; the DNA yielded D and trimming. Here the sample has under 400,000 clones; around 87% occur a single time. The top ten clonotypes cover about 10% of the sample.

Comment on this clone: Its antigen is still unknown. No base quality information exists; no much larger clone differs at one position.

The receptor comes from a woman in her 30s with COVID-19, enrolled during active disease. Source material: peripheral blood.

At the DNA level, the sequence is TGTGCCAGCAGCCCGGACAGATCCATAGCCAAAAACATTCAGTACTTC. Its protein is CASSPDRSIAKNIQYF. This receptor chain uses TRBV5-8 and TRBJ2-4, with TRBD1 tentatively as D gene (6 bases match). The CDR3 runs 16 residues from the cysteine to the phenylalanine. The read is trimmed to its CDR3 DNA, 48 bases read in frame from base 1. CDR1 and CDR2 are read off the germline V gene as SGHTS and YDEGEE. The germline ends are 14 bases apart after V is trimmed by 4 bases and J by 0 bases.